This T cell receptor (beta chain) was recorded in a study of T cell responses to AZD1222 COVID-19 vaccine. Study results and limitations: Spike-specific TCR depth and breadth grew after two AZD1222 doses. The repertoires were collected only after the peak T cell response.

Only in-frame clones appear in the TCRdb table, and some are missing; sequencing was by immunoSEQ multiplex PCR. The sample consists of 150,000 or so clones, roughly nine tenths of them appearing once. In regard to this clone: Its antigen is not known.

The sample was peripheral blood, taken on day 0 of AZD1222 vaccination. The sequence was collected from an adult in good health.

CDR3 in amino acids: CASSYEQGANQPQHF. The CDR3 nucleotides read TGTGCCAGCAGTTACGAACAGGGGGCTAATCAGCCCCAGCATTTT. The chain is built from TRBV6-6 and TRBJ1-5; TRBD1 aligns across 9 bases. Losses at the gene ends were 2 bases for V and 4 bases for J; bases not matched to a gene: 3. The length of the CDR3 is 15 residues. Germline V gene sequence: CDR1 MNHNY, CDR2 SVGAGI (reference sequence).